Detailed here is one T cell receptor beta chain. The data belong to a study of blood T cell repertoires in COVID-19. For the study at large: The study drew acute and convalescent COVID-19 samples from the United States, Italy and Spain. Sources were T cells, B-cell-depleted T cells, or PBMCs; the material itself was cDNA or gDNA.

V was clipped by 0 bases and J by 5 bases, with 19 bases between them. The germline V gene encodes CDR1 MNHEY and CDR2 SVGEGT. This CDR3 region has 17 residues. Only in-frame clones appear in the TCRdb table, and some are missing; sequencing was by immunoSEQ multiplex PCR. The data hold a few hundred thousand clones, with about 88% observed a single time. This chain uses TRBV6-2 or TRBV6-3 with TRBJ2-5; no definite D call. The specimen was peripheral blood. This TCR derives from a woman aged 40 to 50 who had recovered from COVID-19. The CDR3 sequence is CASSYSTSDTYPETQYF. The DNA for the CDR3 is TGTGCCAGCAGTTACTCGACTTCTGATACATATCCTGAGACCCAGTACTTC.